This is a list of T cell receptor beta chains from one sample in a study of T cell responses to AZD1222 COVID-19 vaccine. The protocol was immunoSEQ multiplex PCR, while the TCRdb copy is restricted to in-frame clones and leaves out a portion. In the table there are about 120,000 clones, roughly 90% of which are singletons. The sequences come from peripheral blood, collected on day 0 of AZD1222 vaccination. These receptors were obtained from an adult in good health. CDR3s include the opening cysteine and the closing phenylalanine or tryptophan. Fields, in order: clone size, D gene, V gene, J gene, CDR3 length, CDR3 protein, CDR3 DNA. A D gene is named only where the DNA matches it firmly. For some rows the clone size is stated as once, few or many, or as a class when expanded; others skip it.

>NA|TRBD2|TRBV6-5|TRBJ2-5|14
CASSYSLAEETQYF
TGTGCCAGCAGTTACAGCCTAGCGGAAGAGACCCAGTACTTC
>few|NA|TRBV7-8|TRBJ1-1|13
CASSFLRNTEAFF
TGTGCCAGCAGCTTTCTAAGGAACACTGAAGCTTTCTTT
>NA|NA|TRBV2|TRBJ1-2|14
CASSAGRGDYGYTF
TGTGCCAGCAGTGCGGGGAGGGGGGACTATGGCTACACCTTC
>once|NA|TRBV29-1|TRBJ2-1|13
CSVKRQGGNEQFF
TGCAGCGTTAAGCGTCAGGGGGGGAATGAGCAGTTCTTC
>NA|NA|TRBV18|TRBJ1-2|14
CASSQSSGDYGYTF
TGTGCCAGCTCACAATCCTCCGGGGACTATGGCTACACCTTC
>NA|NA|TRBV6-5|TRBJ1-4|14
CASKDYATNEKLFF
TGTGCCAGCAAAGACTATGCAACTAATGAAAAACTGTTTTTT
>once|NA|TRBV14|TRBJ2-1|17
CASSQQKSGALYNEQFF
TGTGCCAGCAGCCAACAAAAATCAGGGGCCCTGTACAATGAGCAGTTCTTC
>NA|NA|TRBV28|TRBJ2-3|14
CASRNSAWTDTQYF
TGTGCCAGCAGGAACTCGGCCTGGACAGATACGCAGTATTTT
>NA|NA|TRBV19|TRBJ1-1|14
CASSNDPVNTEAFF
TGTGCCAGTAGTAATGACCCTGTGAACACTGAAGCTTTCTTT
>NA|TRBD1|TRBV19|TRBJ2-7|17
CASSIRGQGFYSYEQYF
TGTGCCAGTAGTATTCGTGGACAGGGGTTCTATTCCTACGAGCAGTACTTC
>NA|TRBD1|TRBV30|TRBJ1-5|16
CAWSAKPDRVDQPQHF
TGTGCCTGGAGTGCTAAACCCGACAGGGTAGACCAGCCCCAGCATTTT
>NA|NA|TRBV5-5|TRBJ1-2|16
CASSFSGSLSLYGYTF
TGTGCCAGCAGCTTCTCTGGCAGCCTGTCCCTCTATGGCTACACCTTC
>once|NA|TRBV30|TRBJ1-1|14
CAWSVRTVNTEAFF
TGTGCCTGGAGTGTACGGACAGTGAACACTGAAGCTTTCTTT
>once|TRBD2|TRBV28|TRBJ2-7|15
CASSPRLAGGREQYF
TGTGCCAGCAGCCCCCGACTAGCGGGAGGGCGCGAGCAGTACTTC
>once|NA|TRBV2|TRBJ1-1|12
CANSRRNTEAFF
TGTGCCAATTCACGGAGAAACACTGAAGCTTTCTTT
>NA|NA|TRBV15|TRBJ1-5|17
CATSGRAPEGINQPQHF
TGTGCCACCAGCGGACGTGCTCCTGAGGGGATCAATCAGCCCCAGCATTTT
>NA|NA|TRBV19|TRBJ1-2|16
CASSIGRQDHRRGYTF
TGTGCCAGTAGTATAGGGCGACAGGACCATAGAAGAGGCTACACCTTC
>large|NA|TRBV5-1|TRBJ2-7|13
CASSWGRGNEQYF
TGCGCCAGCAGTTGGGGAAGGGGTAACGAGCAGTACTTC
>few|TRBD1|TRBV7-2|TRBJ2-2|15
CASSLGDRRTGELFF
TGTGCCAGCAGCTTAGGGGACAGGCGAACCGGGGAGCTGTTTTTT
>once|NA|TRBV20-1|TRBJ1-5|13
CSASKGDYQPQHF
TGCAGTGCTAGTAAAGGAGACTATCAGCCCCAGCATTTT
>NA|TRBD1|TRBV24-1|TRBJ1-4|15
CATSDSGTGNEKLFF
TGTGCCACCAGTGACTCCGGGACAGGGAACGAAAAACTGTTTTTT
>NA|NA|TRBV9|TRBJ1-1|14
CASSVVGVNTEAFF
TGTGCCAGCAGCGTAGTTGGGGTGAACACTGAAGCTTTCTTT
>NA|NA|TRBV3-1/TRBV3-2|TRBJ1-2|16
CASSQAETGPDYGYTF
TGTGCCAGCAGCCAAGCTGAGACAGGACCGGACTATGGCTACACCTTC
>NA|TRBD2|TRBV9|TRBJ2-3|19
CASSATGTSGSFGTDTQYF
TGTGCCAGCAGCGCGACCGGGACTAGCGGGAGCTTCGGCACAGATACGCAGTATTTT
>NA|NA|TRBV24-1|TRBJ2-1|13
CATSDLSGGEQFF
TGTGCCACCAGTGATTTAAGTGGAGGTGAGCAGTTCTTC
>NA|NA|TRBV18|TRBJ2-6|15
CASSPLISGANVLTF
TGTGCCAGCTCACCACTGATCTCTGGGGCCAACGTCCTGACTTTC
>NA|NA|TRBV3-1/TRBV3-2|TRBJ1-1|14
CASSHRELNTEAFF
TGTGCCAGCAGCCACAGAGAACTGAACACTGAAGCTTTCTTT
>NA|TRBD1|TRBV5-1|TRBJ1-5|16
CASSPGDRGRDQPQHF
TGCGCCAGCAGCCCAGGGGACAGGGGAAGGGATCAGCCCCAGCATTTT
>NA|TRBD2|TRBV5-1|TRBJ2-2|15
CASSLASGGTGELFF
TGCGCCAGCAGCTTGGCTAGCGGTGGCACCGGGGAGCTGTTTTTT
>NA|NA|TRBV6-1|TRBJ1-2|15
CASSEATAAFFGYTF
TGTGCCAGCAGTGAAGCTACAGCCGCCTTCTTTGGCTACACCTTC
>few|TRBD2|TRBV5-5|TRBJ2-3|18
CASSSPGAGRTSTDTQYF
TGTGCCAGCAGCTCGCCGGGAGCGGGGCGTACTAGCACAGATACGCAGTATTTT
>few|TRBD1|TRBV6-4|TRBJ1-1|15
CASRRQGATNTEAFF
TGTGCCAGCAGGAGACAGGGGGCAACCAACACTGAAGCTTTCTTT
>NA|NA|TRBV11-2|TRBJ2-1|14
CASSPTRGENEQFF
TGTGCCAGCAGCCCCACCCGGGGAGAGAATGAGCAGTTCTTC
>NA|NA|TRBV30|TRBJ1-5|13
CAWTEDSNQPQHF
TGTGCCTGGACAGAAGATAGCAATCAGCCCCAGCATTTT
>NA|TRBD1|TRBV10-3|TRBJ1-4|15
CAISEDQGEEEKLFF
TGTGCCATCAGTGAGGACCAGGGGGAAGAGGAAAAACTGTTTTTT
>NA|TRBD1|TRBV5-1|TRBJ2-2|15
CASIPGQGRTGELFF
TGCGCCAGCATTCCGGGACAGGGTCGTACCGGGGAGCTGTTTTTT
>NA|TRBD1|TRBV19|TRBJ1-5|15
CATTGGFFSNQPQHF
TGTGCCACGACAGGGGGATTTTTCAGCAATCAGCCCCAGCATTTT
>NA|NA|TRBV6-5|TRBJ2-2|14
CASRGVHLTGELFF
TGTGCCAGCAGGGGCGTACATTTAACCGGGGAGCTGTTTTTT
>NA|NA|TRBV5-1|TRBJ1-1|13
CASSPFGSGEAFF
TGCGCCAGCAGCCCCTTTGGCAGCGGTGAAGCTTTCTTT
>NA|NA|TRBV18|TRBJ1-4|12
CASSQSNEKLFF
TGTGCCAGCTCACAGAGCAATGAAAAACTGTTTTTT